Listed below are T cell receptor beta chains from one sample, sequenced in a study of low-dose radiotherapy and immunotherapy resistance in tumors. Using its own MiXCR run on the reads, TCRdb lists one record per CDR3 protein. The sample consists of 100,000 or so distinct CDR3 sequences, 20% to 25% of them appearing once. The sequencing used PBMCs, collected after low-dose radiotherapy plus immunotherapy. All receptors derive from a male donor with prostate cancer. Each CDR3 is given with its conserved first and last residue. The D gene is left open where the match is weak. Clone size is shown for a subset of rows, as once, few, many or a class of expanded clone.

cdr3_aa cdr3_nt d_call j_call v_call clone_size
CASREAGARETQYF TGTGCCAGCAGGGAGGCGGGGGCCAGAGAGACCCAGTACTTC - TRBJ2-5 TRBV3-1 many
CASSPLGREARDEKLFF TGCGCCAGCAGTCCCCTGGGGCGAGAGGCGAGGGATGAAAAACTGTTTTTT - TRBJ1-4 TRBV23-1 many
CASSLVPNTGELFF TGTGCCAGCAGCTTGGTGCCGAACACCGGGGAGCTGTTTTTT - TRBJ2-2 TRBV11-3 few
CASSQDGGGGRETQYF TGCGCCAGCAGCCAAGACGGCGGGGGAGGGAGAGAGACCCAGTACTTC TRBD2 TRBJ2-5 TRBV4-1 many
CASSSDRVYGYTF TGCGCCAGCAGCTCCGACAGGGTCTATGGCTACACCTTC TRBD1 TRBJ1-2 TRBV5-1 many
CASSRQGDGYTF TGTGCCAGCAGTCGGCAGGGCGATGGCTACACCTTC - TRBJ1-2 TRBV2 once
CASREPGLEGGEQFF TGTGCCAGCAGGGAACCGGGACTAGAGGGTGGTGAGCAGTTCTTC TRBD2 TRBJ2-1 TRBV9 many
CSASGGRGGNEQFF TGCAGTGCTAGTGGGGGGCGAGGGGGCAATGAGCAGTTCTTC - TRBJ2-1 TRBV20-1 many
CASSTSGTYGYTF TGCGCCAGCAGCACCTCGGGGACCTATGGCTACACCTTC - TRBJ1-2 TRBV5-1 many
CSVEDEGTGETQYF TGCAGCGTTGAAGACGAGGGGACAGGGGAGACCCAGTACTTC TRBD1 TRBJ2-5 TRBV29-1 many
CSARGPLAGGSDTQYF TGCAGTGCTAGAGGACCCCTAGCGGGAGGGTCAGATACGCAGTATTTT TRBD2 TRBJ2-3 TRBV20-1 -
CASSLATSSTDTQYF TGCGCCAGCAGCTTGGCGACTTCTAGCACAGATACGCAGTATTTT - TRBJ2-3 TRBV5-1 many
CATTGVSGGDPGTDTQYF TGTGCCACCACAGGGGTAAGCGGGGGCGATCCGGGCACAGATACGCAGTATTTT TRBD2 TRBJ2-3 TRBV24-1 many
CASSHHTPRTGNTEAFF TGCGCCAGCAGCCACCACACCCCTCGGACAGGGAACACTGAAGCTTTCTTT TRBD1 TRBJ1-1 TRBV4-1 many
CASSQGSEGPGQLF TGCGCCAGCAGCCAAGGCAGTGAAGGTCCCGGACAGCTATTT - TRBJ1-1 TRBV5-1 -
CSVGSLTDTQFF TGCAGCGTTGGATCGCTCACAGATACGCAGTTCTTC - TRBJ2-1 TRBV29-1 once
CASSYPGLNTGELFF TGCGCCAGCAGTTATCCGGGACTGAACACCGGGGAGCTGTTTTTT - TRBJ2-2 TRBV5-1 few
CSVPIQSTDTQYF TGCAGCGTCCCCATCCAAAGCACAGATACGCAGTATTTT - TRBJ2-3 TRBV29-1 many
CASSPRSGASPDEQFF TGCGCCAGCAGCCCCCGAAGCGGGGCCAGTCCCGATGAGCAGTTCTTC TRBD2 TRBJ2-1 TRBV5-1 many
CASSEGHSYEQYF TGTGCCAGCAGTGAAGGACATTCCTACGAGCAGTACTTC - TRBJ2-7 TRBV6-1 many
CASSSRLAGGGADTQYF TGTGCCAGCAGCTCCCGACTAGCGGGGGGGGGGGCAGATACGCAGTATTTT TRBD2 TRBJ2-3 TRBV7-6 many
CASSYRNRVNTEAFF TGTGCCAGCAGTTACCGCAACAGGGTGAACACTGAAGCTTTCTTT - TRBJ1-1 TRBV6-1 once
CASRTGGEAYGYTF TGTGCCTCCCGGACCGGGGGGGAGGCCTATGGCTACACCTTC - TRBJ1-2 TRBV10-3 few
CASSQEREQYF TGTGCCAGCAGCCAAGAGCGCGAGCAGTACTTC - TRBJ2-7 TRBV3-1 many
CASSLSLRASGDSYNEQFF TGTGCCAGCAGCTTAAGTCTTCGGGCTAGCGGAGATTCCTACAATGAGCAGTTCTTC TRBD2 TRBJ2-1 TRBV7-2 many
CSARDFRRQNTDTQYF TGCAGTGCTAGAGATTTCCGGAGACAGAACACAGATACGCAGTATTTT - TRBJ2-3 TRBV20-1 many
CASSLTPGTGASYEQYF TGTGCCAGCAGCCTCACGCCGGGGACGGGGGCATCCTACGAGCAGTACTTC - TRBJ2-7 TRBV4-2 many
CASSMDGVGYTF TGTGCCAGTAGTATGGACGGGGTAGGCTACACCTTC - TRBJ1-2 TRBV19 many
CASSSQQTAFTEISYF TGTGCCAGCAGTTCCCAACAGACGGCTTTTACAGAGATCTCATACTTC - TRBJ2-7 TRBV28 -
CASSVSGGLNTGELFF TGCGCCAGCAGTGTTAGCGGGGGCCTAAACACCGGGGAGCTGTTTTTT TRBD2 TRBJ2-2 TRBV5-1 many
CASERFRGGTEAFF TGTGCTAGTGAGAGATTCCGGGGGGGCACTGAAGCTTTCTTT - TRBJ1-1 TRBV12-5 many
CATSDQKQASDTQYF TGTGCCACCAGTGACCAGAAACAGGCGTCCGATACGCAGTATTTT - TRBJ2-3 TRBV24-1 many
CASSEHLVTNPPGELFF TGTGCCAGCAGTGAACACCTCGTTACGAACCCCCCCGGGGAGCTGTTTTTT - TRBJ2-2 TRBV6-2/TRBV6-3 -
CATMGLSLAEAFF TGTGCCACCATGGGACTTTCTCTGGCTGAAGCTTTCTTT - TRBJ1-1 TRBV6-5 many
CASSLHRDRGGGRGGEQYF TGTGCCAGCAGCTTACACCGGGACAGGGGTGGCGGTCGGGGTGGAGAGCAGTACTTC TRBD1 TRBJ2-7 TRBV11-2 many
CASSRTGGVQPQHF TGTGCCAGCAGCCGGACAGGGGGCGTTCAGCCCCAGCATTTT TRBD1 TRBJ1-5 TRBV12-3/TRBV12-4 many
CSALAGTYNEQFF TGCAGCGCCCTAGCGGGGACGTACAATGAGCAGTTCTTC TRBD2 TRBJ2-1 TRBV20-1 many
CASSYGHTGELFF TGTGCCAGCAGTTACGGGCACACCGGGGAGCTGTTTTTT - TRBJ2-2 TRBV6-5 many
CSASPGTGGINEQFF TGCAGTGCTAGCCCCGGGACAGGGGGGATAAATGAGCAGTTCTTC TRBD1 TRBJ2-1 TRBV20-1 many
CASSYSLGVELFF TGTGCCAGCAGTTACTCTTTAGGGGTGGAGCTGTTTTTT - TRBJ2-2 TRBV6-8 few
CASSLAGEGHSPLHF TGCGCCAGCAGCTTGGCCGGGGAGGGTCATTCACCCCTCCACTTT - TRBJ1-6 TRBV5-1 many
CASPSGVAKNIQYF TGCGCCAGCCCGTCGGGGGTAGCCAAAAACATTCAGTACTTC - TRBJ2-4 TRBV5-1 many
CASISSGATNEKLFF TGTGCCAGCATTTCAAGTGGAGCAACTAATGAAAAACTGTTTTTT - TRBJ1-4 TRBV6-2/TRBV6-3 medium-sized